The source of this T cell receptor (beta chain) is a study of type 1 regulatory T cells. Study at large: T-allo10 is a Tr1-enriched, alloantigen-specific CD4 T cell product made in vitro.

One entry per CDR3 protein results from TCRdb running MiXCR on the reads. Here the sample spans 35,000 to 50,000 distinct CDR3 sequences, about 12% being singletons. This CDR3 is built from 17 residues. The J segment lost 4 bases and the V segment lost 0 bases, leaving 9 bases of the junction unmatched. Per the germline V gene, CDR1 is SGHNT and CDR2 is YYREEE (reference sequence). On this clonotype: As yet, its antigen is unknown.

The sequence was collected from a human donor in good health. The rearrangement joins TRBV5-4 to TRBJ2-7, with 11 bases identical to TRBD2. Sequenced sample: cultured non-Tr1 T cells, either the whole culture or a sorted T cell fraction (not recorded which). For the CDR3, the DNA is TGTGCCAGCAGCTTGGCCAAAGTGGGGACTAGCGGTTACGAGCAGTACTTC. Amino acids: CASSLAKVGTSGYEQYF.